This passage covers 25 T cell receptor beta chains from one sample sequenced in a study of T cell responses to AZD1222 COVID-19 vaccine. Clones were sequenced by immunoSEQ multiplex PCR, and TCRdb holds only the in-frame ones, with some missing. This sample yields over 100,000 clones, of which 84% are seen a single time; about 9% belongs to the top ten. The specimen comprised peripheral blood, sampled on day 0 of AZD1222 vaccination. The receptors shown here come from an adult in good health.

The rearrangement uses TRBV7-2 and TRBJ1-3; no firm D call. CDR3 size: 14 residues. CDR1 SGHTA and CDR2 FQGNSA come from the germline V gene. V lost 1 base and J 1 base, leaving 5 bases between the germline ends. Here the CDR3 reads CASSLDISGNTIYF. CDR3 in DNA: TGTGCCAGCAGCTTAGACATTTCTGGAAACACCATATATTTT.

The V gene is TRBV3-1 (or the pseudogene TRBV3-2), the J gene TRBJ1-6; the D is unclear. CDR1 and CDR2 from the germline V gene are LGHDT and YNNKEL (reference sequence). V was cut by 1 base and J by 10 bases, with 14 bases left in between. The CDR3 covers 15 residues. The CDR3: CASSQVPQVGSPLHF. DNA of the CDR3: TGTGCCAGCAGCCAAGTCCCCCAGGTCGGGTCACCCCTCCACTTT.

The rearrangement uses TRBV2 and TRBJ1-6; tentative D call: TRBD1 (6 bases). The V gene lost 6 bases and the J gene lost 9 bases, with 12 bases spanning the gap. Germline CDR1 SNHLY, CDR2 FYNNEI. The length of the CDR3 is 13 residues. CDR3 residues: CASRLSGVSPLHF. In nucleotides, the CDR3 is TGTGCCAGCAGGTTATCAGGGGTTTCACCCCTCCACTTT. Using reference TRBV2 and TRBJ1-6 for the parts outside the CDR3, the full variable domain is EPEVTQTPSHQVTQMGQEVILRCVPISNHLYFYWYRQILGQKVEFLVSFYNNEISEKSEIFDDQFSVERPDGSNFTLKIRSTKLEDSAMYFCASRLSGVSPLHFGNGTRLTVT.

This chain connects TRBV5-1 to TRBJ1-5; 11 bases agree with TRBD1. Germline trimming cut 4 bases from V and 5 bases from J; bases unmatched to any gene: 2. CDR1 and CDR2 from the germline V gene are SGHRS and YFSETQ. The CDR3 runs 14 residues. Written as DNA, the CDR3 is TGCGCCAGCAGCCCGGGACAGGGGGATCAGCCCCAGCATTTT. Translated, it gives CASSPGQGDQPQHF.

This clone has a handful of counts. This chain links TRBV5-4 with TRBJ1-3; a possible D gene is TRBD1 (5 bases). With 4 bases removed from V and 0 bases from J, the gap between germline ends came to 14 bases. The CDR3 covers 16 residues. Germline V gene lookup returns CDR1 SGHNT and CDR2 YYREEE (reference sequence). This CDR3 is CASSLGLWGSGNTIYF. Here the CDR3 DNA reads TGTGCCAGCAGCCTGGGACTTTGGGGCTCTGGAAACACCATATATTTT. Using reference TRBV5-4 and TRBJ1-3 for the parts outside the CDR3, the full variable domain is ETGVTQSPTHLIKTRGQQVTLRCSSQSGHNTVSWYQQALGQGPQFIFQYYREEENGRGNFPPRFSGLQFPNYSSELNVNALELDDSALYLCASSLGLWGSGNTIYFGEGSWLTVV.

The chain's CDR3 is CASSDRGQPGQGYTF. The CDR3 DNA sequence: TGTGCCAGCAGTGATAGGGGACAGCCGGGGCAGGGCTACACCTTC. The chain employs TRBV6-1 and TRBJ1-2; 7 bases agree with TRBD1. Germline lookup yields CDR1 MNHNS and CDR2 SASEGT. V lost 3 bases, J lost 8 bases, and 12 bases stayed unmatched. The CDR3 extends over 15 amino acids.

The J gene is TRBJ2-2, the V gene TRBV7-2; TRBD1 aligns across 7 bases. Trimming took 5 bases from V and 6 from J; bases not matched to a gene: 9. This CDR3 spans 15 amino acids. Germline V gene data show CDR1 as SGHTA and CDR2 as FQGNSA. The CDR3 region has the DNA TGTGCCAGCAGCCAACAGGGGTTCGGCCCCGGGGAGCTGTTTTTT. This sequence encodes CASSQQGFGPGELFF.

This clone was counted once. The chain has TRBV7-2 and TRBJ1-2; D possibly corresponds to TRBD1 (6 bases). V was clipped by 2 bases and J by 6 bases, with 13 bases between them. Germline V gene lookup returns CDR1 SGHTA and CDR2 FQGNSA. The CDR3 has 14 residues. CDR3 in amino acids: CASSLPPTGNGYTF. DNA of the CDR3: TGTGCCAGCAGCTTACCGCCCACAGGGAATGGCTACACCTTC.

Here the CDR3 DNA reads TGTGCCAGCAGTTTAGGGGCGACGGAGGTTAGCGGGAGAATATGGAACATTCAGTACTTC. Its protein is CASSLGATEVSGRIWNIQYF. This chain links TRBV28 with TRBJ2-4; 9 bases are a match to TRBD2. Unmatched junction bases numbered 21, after V lost 2 bases and J lost 7 bases. The CDR3 is 20 residues long. Germline CDR1 reads MDHEN; CDR2 reads SYDVKM.

This sequence joins TRBV14 and TRBJ2-3; 13 bases agree with TRBD2. This CDR3 region has 16 residues. The germline gives CDR1 SGHDN, CDR2 FVKESK. J lost 5 bases, V lost 4 bases, and 6 bases had no gene match. The CDR3 nucleotides read TGTGCCAGCAGCCCTCGGACTAGCGGGAGTGGAGATACGCAGTATTTT. As protein: CASSPRTSGSGDTQYF.

The V gene is TRBV2, the J gene TRBJ2-7; unclear D gene. CDR3 length: 12 residues. CDR1 is SNHLY and CDR2 is FYNNEI in the germline V gene. Trimming removed 5 bases from V and 6 bases from J, with 11 bases in between. The CDR3, as DNA: TGTGCCAGCAGTTCGGATGATCCCGAGCAGTACTTC. Translation gives CASSSDDPEQYF.

The chain is built from TRBV9 and TRBJ1-4; D unclear. This CDR3 has 15 residues. From germline, CDR1 is SGDLS and CDR2 YYNGEE. V was clipped by 0 bases and J by 7 bases, with 13 bases between them. CDR3 sequence reads: CASSVAGRVTEKLFF. Here the CDR3 DNA reads TGTGCCAGCAGCGTAGCGGGTAGGGTAACTGAAAAACTGTTTTTT.

The chain employs TRBV6-5 and TRBJ2-7; possible D gene TRBD1, 5 bases. Per germline, CDR1 MNHEY and CDR2 SVGAGI. Trimming shortened V by 8 bases and J by 2 bases, and 19 bases separated the two germline ends. The CDR3 covers 15 residues. The CDR3 region has the DNA TGTGCCAGCGCAACTCTAGGGCAGGGTACCTACGAGCAGTACTTC. This translates into CASATLGQGTYEQYF.

The chain employs TRBV19 and TRBJ2-7; 11 bases agree with TRBD2. The CDR3 covers 15 residues. CDR1 and CDR2 from the germline V gene are LNHDA and SQIVND (reference sequence). V was clipped by 5 bases and J by 4 bases; unmatched bases: 7. DNA of the CDR3: TGTGCCAGTAGTCCAGGGACTAGCGGTTCTTACGAGCAGTACTTC. Translated, it gives CASSPGTSGSYEQYF.

The J gene is TRBJ2-1, the V gene TRBV18, with TRBD2 identical over 10 bases. The CDR3 contains 17 residues. CDR1 and CDR2 (germline): KGHSH, LQKENI. Losses at the gene ends were 3 bases for V and 6 bases for J; bases not matched to a gene: 11. The CDR3 reads CASSPPLLAGASNEQFF. For the CDR3, the DNA is TGTGCCAGCTCACCCCCCCTTCTAGCGGGGGCCTCCAATGAGCAGTTCTTC.

The chain carries TRBV18 and TRBJ2-3; 7 bases are shared with TRBD2. Germline V gene data show CDR1 as KGHSH and CDR2 as LQKENI. V lost 4 bases to trimming and J lost 1 base; unmatched junction nucleotides: 11. CDR3 length equals 17 residues. CDR3 sequence (DNA): TGTGCCAGCTCACTAATACAAGCGGGGTTGCGCACAGATACGCAGTATTTT. Translated, it gives CASSLIQAGLRTDTQYF.

V is TRBV7-2 and J is TRBJ2-3; 7 nucleotides match TRBD2. CDR1 is SGHTA, CDR2 FQGNSA, per germline. V lost 5 bases and J lost 2; bases outside the gene matches: 10. The CDR3 is 16 residues long. In DNA form, the CDR3 reads TGTGCCAGCAGCCTTATGGGACTACTCAACACAGATACGCAGTATTTT. Residues: CASSLMGLLNTDTQYF. The full variable domain, completed using reference TRBV7-2 and TRBJ2-3, is GAGVSQSPSNKVTEKGKDVELRCDPISGHTALYWYRQSLGQGLEFLIYFQGNSAPDKSGLPSDRFSAERTGGSVSTLTIQRTQQEDSAVYLCASSLMGLLNTDTQYFGPGTRLTVL.

The rearrangement uses TRBV4-1 and TRBJ2-7; D possibly uses TRBD1 or TRBD2 (5 bases each). The CDR3 covers 14 residues. Germline lookup yields CDR1 MGHRA and CDR2 YSYEKL. V dropped 2 bases and J dropped 3 bases, with 11 bases sitting between them. The DNA for the CDR3 is TGCGCCAGCAGCCAAATCCGGGACGGCTACGAGCAGTACTTC. Its translation: CASSQIRDGYEQYF.

The genes are TRBV19 and TRBJ2-1; 12 bases line up with TRBD2. J gave up 5 bases and V 8 bases, and 10 bases lay outside the gene matches. CDR3 length equals 16 residues. CDR1 is LNHDA and CDR2 is SQIVND in the germline V gene (reference sequence). As DNA, the CDR3 is TGTGCCAGTTCCAGACCGGGACTAGCGGGTCACAATGAGCAGTTCTTC. Translation gives CASSRPGLAGHNEQFF. Variable domain in full (rest from reference TRBV19 and TRBJ2-1): DGGITQSPKYLFRKEGQNVTLSCEQNLNHDAMYWYRQDPGQGLRLIYYSQIVNDFQKGDIAEGYSVSREKKESFPLTVTSAQKNPTAFYLCASSRPGLAGHNEQFFGPGTRLTVL.

The rearrangement uses TRBV28 and TRBJ2-5; D could derive from TRBD1 or TRBD2 (6 bases each). V was clipped by 8 bases and J by 5 bases, with 18 bases between them. This CDR3 has 14 residues. Germline V CDR1 and CDR2: MDHEN, SYDVKM. CDR3 in amino acids: CASGGPRRGETQYF. The CDR3 nucleotides read TGTGCCAGCGGGGGGCCTCGTAGAGGCGAGACCCAGTACTTC.

The J gene is TRBJ1-1, the V gene TRBV16; no clear D gene. Germline V lookup: CDR1 KGHSY, CDR2 FQNENV. V dropped 1 base and J dropped 1 base, with 7 bases sitting between them. CDR3 length equals 14 residues. CDR3 region: CASSQLRSNTEAFF. The CDR3 DNA follows: TGTGCCAGCAGCCAATTACGCTCGAACACTGAAGCTTTCTTT. Supplemented by reference TRBV16 and TRBJ1-1, the full variable domain reads GEEVAQTPKHLVRGEGQKAKLYCAPIKGHSYVFWYQQVLKNEFKFLISFQNENVFDETGMPKERFSAKCLPNSPCSLEIQATKLEDSAVYFCASSQLRSNTEAFFGQGTRLTVV.

The J gene is TRBJ1-2, the V gene TRBV5-4, with D uncertain. In germline, CDR1 is SGHNT, CDR2 YYREEE (reference sequence). Trimming cost V 4 bases and J 2 bases, with 9 bases left between them. This CDR3 comprises 13 residues. The CDR3 sequence: CASSPDGNYGYTF. The CDR3, as DNA: TGTGCCAGCAGCCCAGACGGGAACTATGGCTACACCTTC.

This chain uses TRBV5-1 with TRBJ2-1, with 8 bases aligning to TRBD1. Germline V gene lookup returns CDR1 SGHRS and CDR2 YFSETQ. J lost 4 bases, V lost 4 bases, and 7 bases had no gene match. CDR3 length equals 15 residues. In nucleotides, the CDR3 is TGCGCCAGCAGCGCGGACAGGGCCCTATACAATGAGCAGTTCTTC. Translated, it gives CASSADRALYNEQFF.

The chain has TRBV15 and TRBJ1-2; a possible D gene is TRBD1 (6 bases). Germline CDR1 reads LNHNV; CDR2 reads YYDKDF (reference sequence). The CDR3 is made up of 13 amino acids. Trimming cost V 5 bases and J 0 bases, with 7 bases left between them. CDR3 bases: TGTGCCACCAGCCCAGGGGCTAACTATGGCTACACCTTC. Translation gives CATSPGANYGYTF.

This rearrangement joins TRBV7-2 to TRBJ2-7, with 8 nucleotides matching TRBD1. Trimming cost V 0 bases and J 4 bases; bases outside gene matches: 5. The germline CDR1 and CDR2 sequences are SGHTA and FQGNSA. The CDR3 extends over 15 amino acids. The CDR3 coding sequence is TGTGCCAGCAGCTTAGCGCACGGACAGGGTTACGAGCAGTACTTC. It specifies CASSLAHGQGYEQYF.